This is a list of T cell receptor beta chains from one sample in a study of T cell responses to AZD1222 COVID-19 vaccine. Clones were read by immunoSEQ multiplex PCR, and TCRdb kept only the in-frame ones, dropping some. The sample lists about 100,000 clones, more than 70% occurring once. The source material was peripheral blood, sampled on day 0 of AZD1222 vaccination. Every receptor here comes from an adult in good health. The CDR3 runs from the conserved cysteine through the conserved F or W. A D gene is named only where the DNA matches it firmly. Size values are once, few and many counts, or a class for expanded clones, and some rows have none.

clone size: NA
J gene: TRBJ1-5
D gene: NA
V gene: TRBV19
CDR3 DNA: TGTGCCAGCTCGCAACAGGGTTTAGGTCAGCCCCAGCATTTT
CDR3 protein: CASSQQGLGQPQHF

clone size: NA
J gene: TRBJ1-2
D gene: NA
V gene: TRBV19
CDR3 DNA: TGTGCCAGTCTTCCCGGGACCCTCACTAACTATGGCTACACCTTC
CDR3 protein: CASLPGTLTNYGYTF

clone size: NA
J gene: TRBJ1-5
D gene: NA
V gene: TRBV5-8
CDR3 DNA: TGTGCCAGCAGTCCGGTTGGGGGGCTACGCCAGCCCCAGCATTTT
CDR3 protein: CASSPVGGLRQPQHF

clone size: few
J gene: TRBJ1-2
D gene: NA
V gene: TRBV19
CDR3 DNA: TGTGCCAGTAGTATGTTCGGGGCTAACTATGGCTACACCTTC
CDR3 protein: CASSMFGANYGYTF

clone size: once
J gene: TRBJ2-1
D gene: TRBD2
V gene: TRBV11-2
CDR3 DNA: TGTGCCAGTACTAGCGGGCGATGGAACGAGCAGTTCTTC
CDR3 protein: CASTSGRWNEQFF

clone size: NA
J gene: TRBJ2-1
D gene: NA
V gene: TRBV2
CDR3 DNA: TGTGCCAGCACCGGGGCCCGGAGCTCCTACAATGAGCAGTTCTTC
CDR3 protein: CASTGARSSYNEQFF

clone size: NA
J gene: TRBJ2-7
D gene: NA
V gene: TRBV5-1
CDR3 DNA: TGCGCCAGCAGCTTATCTAGCGCCCGCTCCTACGAGCAGTACTTC
CDR3 protein: CASSLSSARSYEQYF

clone size: NA
J gene: TRBJ2-2
D gene: TRBD2
V gene: TRBV5-4
CDR3 DNA: TGTGCCTCCCGACTAGCGGGGTATACCGGGGAGCTGTTTTTT
CDR3 protein: CASRLAGYTGELFF

clone size: NA
J gene: TRBJ2-5
D gene: NA
V gene: TRBV18
CDR3 DNA: TGTGCCAGCACCGGACAGCAAGAGACCCAGTACTTC
CDR3 protein: CASTGQQETQYF

clone size: few
J gene: TRBJ1-1
D gene: NA
V gene: TRBV28
CDR3 DNA: TGTGCCAGTTACTTTACACGGGACACTGAAGCTTTCTTT
CDR3 protein: CASYFTRDTEAFF

clone size: NA
J gene: TRBJ2-1
D gene: TRBD2
V gene: TRBV11-2
CDR3 DNA: TGTGCCAGCAGCTTCCGACTAGCGGGGATATACAATGAGCAGTTCTTC
CDR3 protein: CASSFRLAGIYNEQFF

clone size: NA
J gene: TRBJ1-1
D gene: NA
V gene: TRBV5-8
CDR3 DNA: TGTGCCAGCAGCAAAGGGACCGTTGAAGGCGCTGAAGCTTTCTTT
CDR3 protein: CASSKGTVEGAEAFF

clone size: NA
J gene: TRBJ2-3
D gene: NA
V gene: TRBV19
CDR3 DNA: TGTGCCAGTAGTATAGATTCGGGTACGCAGTATTTT
CDR3 protein: CASSIDSGTQYF

clone size: NA
J gene: TRBJ1-1
D gene: NA
V gene: TRBV7-3
CDR3 DNA: TGTGCCAGCAGCTTAAATCCAGGGAGGGTCACTGAAGCTTTCTTT
CDR3 protein: CASSLNPGRVTEAFF

clone size: NA
J gene: TRBJ2-3
D gene: TRBD2
V gene: TRBV3-1/TRBV3-2
CDR3 DNA: TGTGCCAGCAGCCAAGATGGGACTAGAAGAGCAGATACGCAGTATTTT
CDR3 protein: CASSQDGTRRADTQYF

clone size: once
J gene: TRBJ1-1
D gene: NA
V gene: TRBV3-1/TRBV3-2
CDR3 DNA: TGTGCCAGCGGGGGAAACAGGCAGGAAAAAGCTTTCTTT
CDR3 protein: CASGGNRQEKAFF

clone size: NA
J gene: TRBJ2-7
D gene: TRBD1
V gene: TRBV27
CDR3 DNA: TGTGCCAGCAGTCGGCGATTGGACAGGGAATCCTACGAGCAGTACTTC
CDR3 protein: CASSRRLDRESYEQYF

clone size: NA
J gene: TRBJ2-1
D gene: NA
V gene: TRBV5-1
CDR3 DNA: TGCGCCAGCAGAAACCAGTCCTACAATGAGCAGTTCTTC
CDR3 protein: CASRNQSYNEQFF

clone size: NA
J gene: TRBJ1-5
D gene: NA
V gene: TRBV5-6
CDR3 DNA: TGTGCCAGCAGCCGCCTGGCCGGGGCTATCAATCAGCCCCAGCATTTT
CDR3 protein: CASSRLAGAINQPQHF

clone size: NA
J gene: TRBJ2-5
D gene: TRBD2
V gene: TRBV6-1
CDR3 DNA: TGTGCCAGCAGTGAAGAGGGACTAGGCAAAGAGACCCAGTACTTC
CDR3 protein: CASSEEGLGKETQYF

clone size: NA
J gene: TRBJ2-2
D gene: NA
V gene: TRBV9
CDR3 DNA: TGTGCCAGCAGCGTAGCCGGACAGCTGGCCGGGGAGCTGTTTTTT
CDR3 protein: CASSVAGQLAGELFF

clone size: once
J gene: TRBJ2-1
D gene: TRBD2
V gene: TRBV5-1
CDR3 DNA: TGCGCCAGCAGCTTGGGTCCTGTCGGACTAGCGTACAATGAGCAGTTCTTC
CDR3 protein: CASSLGPVGLAYNEQFF

clone size: NA
J gene: TRBJ1-4
D gene: TRBD1
V gene: TRBV18
CDR3 DNA: TGTGCCAGCCGACGACAAACAGGGGCTAATGAAAAACTGTTTTTT
CDR3 protein: CASRRQTGANEKLFF

clone size: few
J gene: TRBJ2-5
D gene: TRBD2
V gene: TRBV5-4
CDR3 DNA: TGTGCCAGCAGCTTGGTCGGGCTAGCGGGAGAGACCCAGTACTTC
CDR3 protein: CASSLVGLAGETQYF

clone size: few
J gene: TRBJ2-1
D gene: NA
V gene: TRBV10-3
CDR3 DNA: TGTGCCATCGGCCGGGACCAACCCAACAATGAGCAGTTCTTC
CDR3 protein: CAIGRDQPNNEQFF

clone size: NA
J gene: TRBJ2-7
D gene: NA
V gene: TRBV21-1
CDR3 DNA: TGTGCCAGCAGCGACCCACAGCACACGTTACAAACAGGCTTCTACGAGCAGTACTTC
CDR3 protein: CASSDPQHTLQTGFYEQYF

clone size: NA
J gene: TRBJ2-2
D gene: TRBD2
V gene: TRBV5-4
CDR3 DNA: TGTGCCAGCAGCGAGAGGACTAGCGGAAACACCGGGGAGCTGTTTTTT
CDR3 protein: CASSERTSGNTGELFF

clone size: medium-sized
J gene: TRBJ2-1
D gene: NA
V gene: TRBV13
CDR3 DNA: TGTGCCAGCAGCTTCGGCCCTCAGTATAGCGGAACCTACAATGAGCAGTTCTTC
CDR3 protein: CASSFGPQYSGTYNEQFF

clone size: NA
J gene: TRBJ1-5
D gene: NA
V gene: TRBV19
CDR3 DNA: TGTGCCAGTAGTATTCGACAGGAAAATCAGCCCCAGCATTTT
CDR3 protein: CASSIRQENQPQHF

clone size: NA
J gene: TRBJ2-3
D gene: NA
V gene: TRBV19
CDR3 DNA: TGTGCCAGTACCATTGGGGCAGGAGCCACAGATACGCAGTATTTT
CDR3 protein: CASTIGAGATDTQYF